This T cell receptor beta chain was recorded in a study of regulatory T cells in long-lasting Graves disease. Notes on the study in general: Persistent disease showed a preference for TRBV28, TRBJ1-2 and TRBJ2-5.

Time point reported: newly diagnosed GD, antithyroid drugs for less than 3 months. TCR sequences were obtained from RNA taken from PBMCs. Germline CDR1 is SGHRS and CDR2 is YFSETQ. The CDR3 has 15 residues. V was clipped by 4 bases and J by 2 bases; unmatched bases: 5. Construction of the TCR beta libraries employed iRepertoire HTBI primers in conjunction with Arm-PCR of CDR3 regions. One entry per CDR3 protein, called by TCRdb with MiXCR from the multiplex PCR reads. The data hold more than 450,000 distinct CDR3 sequences, with roughly 17% observed a single time. Of note for this clonotype: As yet, its antigen is unknown.

These same records also appear under a second study, on T cells in Graves' hyperthyroidism and ophthalmopathy. That report adds: Exclusion of a patient resulted from uncontrolled infection, other autoimmune disease, pregnancy or lactation. Using the HTBI primer set, a first-round RT-PCR was run on the TCR CDR3.

The source was peripheral blood mononuclear cells (PBMCs), collected at new diagnosis, from a patient treated with antithyroid drugs. The chain carries TRBV5-1 and TRBJ2-3, with 9 bases matching TRBD1. This TCR was recovered from a man aged 35 to 55 with Graves disease. CDR3 loop: CASSAGQGFTDTQYF. CDR3 coding DNA: TGCGCCAGCAGCGCGGGACAGGGTTTCACAGATACGCAGTATTTT.